Listed here are 4 T cell receptor beta chains from one sample, sequenced in a study of T cells after yellow fever vaccination. Via MiXCR, TCRdb re-called the 5' RACE reads, giving one row per CDR3 protein. This sample has some 350,000 distinct CDR3 sequences, with about 4% found just once. Sequences were derived from PBMCs, sampled 5 days after the yellow fever booster vaccination. These TCRs come from a man younger than 35 who received the YFV17D yellow fever vaccine.

CDR3 DNA sequence: TGTGCCAGCAGCCTCGACGGGCCCGGACCAGATACGCAGTATTTT. Amino acids: CASSLDGPGPDTQYF. V gene TRBV7-2 combines with J gene TRBJ2-3; D is unresolved. V lost 5 bases, J lost 4 bases, and 16 bases lay in between. Germline V gene sequence: CDR1 SGHTA, CDR2 FQGNSA. The CDR3 totals 15 residues.

This clonotype was seen ten or more times. V usage is TRBV20-1 and J usage is TRBJ2-1, with 10 bases matching TRBD2. Germline values: CDR1 DFQATT, CDR2 SNEGSKA (reference sequence). CDR3 size: 15 residues. V shed 0 bases, J shed 2 bases, and the junction held 1 base outside the gene matches. The CDR3 DNA sequence: TGCAGTGCTAGAGAGCTAGCGGGGGCCTACAATGAGCAGTTCTTC. It codes for CSARELAGAYNEQFF.

This clonotype has a count of ten or more. J is TRBJ1-1 and V is TRBV20-1; no reliable D call. The CDR3 extends over 11 amino acids. CDR1 is DFQATT and CDR2 is SNEGSKA in the germline V gene (reference sequence). V lost 0 bases and J 7 bases, leaving 6 bases between the germline ends. The CDR3 is CSARDNGEAFF. Here the CDR3 DNA reads TGCAGTGCTAGAGATAACGGTGAAGCTTTCTTT.

This clonotype was picked up many times. This rearrangement joins TRBV20-1 to TRBJ2-5; D is unresolved. The germline gives CDR1 DFQATT, CDR2 SNEGSKA (reference sequence). The CDR3 totals 12 residues. Deletions cut 4 bases from V and 3 bases from J, with 9 bases between. The CDR3 DNA reads TGCAGTGCTACGTGGGTTGAAGAGACCCAGTACTTC. It is translated as CSATWVEETQYF.